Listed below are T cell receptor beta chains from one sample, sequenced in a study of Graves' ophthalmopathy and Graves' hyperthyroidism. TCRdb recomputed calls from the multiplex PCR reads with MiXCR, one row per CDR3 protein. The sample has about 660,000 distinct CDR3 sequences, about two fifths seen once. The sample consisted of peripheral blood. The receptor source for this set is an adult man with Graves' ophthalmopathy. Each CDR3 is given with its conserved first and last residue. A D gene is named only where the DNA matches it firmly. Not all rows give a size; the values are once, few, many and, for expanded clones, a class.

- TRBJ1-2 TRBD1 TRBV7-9 TGCGCCAGCAGCCAAGCAGGGGGGACAGGGGGCGGTGGCTACACCTTC CASSQAGGTGGGGYTF
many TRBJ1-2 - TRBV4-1 TGCGCCAGCAGCACTCGGAGCAGGGTAATCGGCTACACCTTC CASSTRSRVIGYTF
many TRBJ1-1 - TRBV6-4 TGTGCCAGCAGTGAGCCTTTTGAAGCTTTCTTT CASSEPFEAFF
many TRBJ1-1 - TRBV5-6 TGTGCCAGCAGCTTGGCTGGGAGAGTGAACACTGAAGCTTTCTTT CASSLAGRVNTEAFF
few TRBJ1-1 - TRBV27 TGTGCCAGCAGTTTGATTCCGGAGGGTGATGCTTTCTTT CASSLIPEGDAFF
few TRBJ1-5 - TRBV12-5 TGTGCTAGTGGTTCCCCCCCTCAGCCCCAGCATTTT CASGSPPQPQHF
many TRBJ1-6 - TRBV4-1 TGCGCCAGCAGCCAAGACGCGGGTTACCCCCTCCACTTT CASSQDAGYPLHF
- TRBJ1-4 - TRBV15 TGTGCCACCAGCAGAGGTTTAGCGAACACCGGGGAAAAACTGTTTTTT CATSRGLANTGEKLFF
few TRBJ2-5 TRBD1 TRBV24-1 TGTGCCACCAGTGACCATGGACAGGGGGGGCAAGAGACCCAGTACTTC CATSDHGQGGQETQYF
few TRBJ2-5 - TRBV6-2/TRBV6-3 TGTGCCAGCAGTTTAACGGACTACACAGAGACCCAGTACTTC CASSLTDYTETQYF
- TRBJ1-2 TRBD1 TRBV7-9 TGTGCCAGCCATTGGACAGGGGACTATGGCTACACCTTC CASHWTGDYGYTF
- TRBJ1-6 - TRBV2 TGTGCCAGCAAAACAGGCGATTCACCCCTCCACTTT CASKTGDSPLHF
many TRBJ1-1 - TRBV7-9 TGTGCCAGCAGCCGGAAAGCAGGGAACACTGAAGCTTTCTTT CASSRKAGNTEAFF
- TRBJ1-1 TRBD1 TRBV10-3 TGTGCCATCAGTGAGACAGGGGGCGGAACTGAAGCTTTCTTT CAISETGGGTEAFF
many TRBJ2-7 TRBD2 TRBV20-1 TGCAGTGCTAGAGTCGGCGGGAGTTCCTACGAGCAGTACTTC CSARVGGSSYEQYF
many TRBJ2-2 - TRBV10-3 TGTGCCATCACCGAGATGCTCAACACCGGGGAGCTGTTTTTT CAITEMLNTGELFF
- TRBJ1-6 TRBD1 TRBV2 TGTGCCAGCAGTGAATTGGGGGGACAGGGTCAATCACCCCTCCACTTT CASSELGGQGQSPLHF
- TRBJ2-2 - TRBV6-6 TGTGCCAGCAGTTGGGGCGCGGACACCGGGGAGCTGTTTTTT CASSWGADTGELFF
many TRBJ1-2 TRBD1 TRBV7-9 TGTGCCAGCAGCGTAGGGGGACAGGTGGAGTACTATGGCTACACCTTC CASSVGGQVEYYGYTF
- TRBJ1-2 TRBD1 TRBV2 TGTGCCAGCCTTAGGGGGCAGTTGGGCTACACCTTC CASLRGQLGYTF
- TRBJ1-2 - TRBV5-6 TGTGCCAGCAGCTTCCCGGGACAACCGTCTATGGGCTACACCTTC CASSFPGQPSMGYTF
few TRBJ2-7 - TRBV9 TGTGCCAGCAGCGTAAGTTGGGCTAGGGTTGCCGAGCAGTACTTC CASSVSWARVAEQYF
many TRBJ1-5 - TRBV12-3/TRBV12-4 TGTGCCAGCACCCCCGGCAGCAATCAGCCCCAGCATTTT CASTPGSNQPQHF
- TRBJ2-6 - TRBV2 TGTGCCAGCAGCTTAGCACCGGTCGGCACTAACTCTGGGGCCAACGTCCTGACTTTC CASSLAPVGTNSGANVLTF
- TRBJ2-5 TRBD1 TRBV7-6 TGTGCCCCGACAGGGGGCATGGAGACCCAGTACTTC CAPTGGMETQYF
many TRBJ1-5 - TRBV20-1 TGCAGTGCTAGAGAGGGTCTGAGTCAGCCCCAGCATTTT CSAREGLSQPQHF
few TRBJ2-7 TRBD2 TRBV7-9 TGTGCCAGCACCCACGGGGGGACTAGCGGGAGTCCCGCCTACGAGCAGTACTTC CASTHGGTSGSPAYEQYF
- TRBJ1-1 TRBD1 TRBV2 TGTGCCAGCCTCGGACCCGGGACAGTTCGGCCTATGAACACTGAAGCTTTCTTT CASLGPGTVRPMNTEAFF
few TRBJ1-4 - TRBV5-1 TGCGCCAGCAGCTTGGCCCTACAGGCCGCAACTAATGAAAAACTGTTTTTT CASSLALQAATNEKLFF
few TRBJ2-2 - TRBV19 TGTGCCAGTAGTATAAAGGCAGCGAACACCGGGGAGCTGTTTTTT CASSIKAANTGELFF
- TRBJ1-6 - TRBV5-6 TGTGCCAGCAGCTCCCGGACAGACAATAATTCACCCCTCCACTTT CASSSRTDNNSPLHF
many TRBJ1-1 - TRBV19 TGTGCCAGTAGTATTCGTTCGGAAGCTTTCTTT CASSIRSEAFF
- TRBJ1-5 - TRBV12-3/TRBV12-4 TGTGCCAGCAGTTTAGGAACAGGCTGGCAGCCCCAGCATTTT CASSLGTGWQPQHF
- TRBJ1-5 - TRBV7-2 TGTGCCAGCAGCTTGGGACTAGCGGGCCAAGAGACCCAGCATTTT CASSLGLAGQETQHF
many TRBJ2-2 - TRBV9 TGTGCCAGCAGCGTAGGAAACAGGTTGGGGAACACCGGGGAGCTGTTTTTT CASSVGNRLGNTGELFF
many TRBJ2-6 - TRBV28 TGTGCCAGCACCAACATGGAGGGGTCTGGGGCCAACGTCCTGACTTTC CASTNMEGSGANVLTF
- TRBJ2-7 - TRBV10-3 TGTGCCATCAGTCTCGTCTACGAGCAGTACTTC CAISLVYEQYF
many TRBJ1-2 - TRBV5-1 TGCGCCAGCAGCGACCCAGGGGTGACCTATGGCTACACCTTC CASSDPGVTYGYTF
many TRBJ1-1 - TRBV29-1 TGCAGCGTTTGTTTCAGGGAGAACACTGAAGCTTTCTTT CSVCFRENTEAFF
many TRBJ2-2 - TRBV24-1 TGTGCCACCAGTGATAAAGGGCGACCGAACACCGGGGAGCTGTTTTTT CATSDKGRPNTGELFF
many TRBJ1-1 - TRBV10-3 TGTGCCATCAGTCGGGGAGGGATTGGCACTGAAGCTTTCTTT CAISRGGIGTEAFF